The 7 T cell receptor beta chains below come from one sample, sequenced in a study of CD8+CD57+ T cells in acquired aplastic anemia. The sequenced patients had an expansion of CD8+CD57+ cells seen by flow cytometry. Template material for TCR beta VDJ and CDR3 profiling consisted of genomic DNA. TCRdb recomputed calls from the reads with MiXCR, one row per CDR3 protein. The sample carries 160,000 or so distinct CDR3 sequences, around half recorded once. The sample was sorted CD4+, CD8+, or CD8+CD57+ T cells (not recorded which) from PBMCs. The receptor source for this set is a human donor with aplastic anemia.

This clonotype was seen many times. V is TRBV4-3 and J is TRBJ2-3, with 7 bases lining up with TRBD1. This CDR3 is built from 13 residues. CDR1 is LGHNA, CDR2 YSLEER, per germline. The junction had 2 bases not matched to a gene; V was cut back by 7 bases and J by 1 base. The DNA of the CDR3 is TGCGCCAGCAAGGGGGCTGGCACAGATACGCAGTATTTT. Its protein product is CASKGAGTDTQYF.

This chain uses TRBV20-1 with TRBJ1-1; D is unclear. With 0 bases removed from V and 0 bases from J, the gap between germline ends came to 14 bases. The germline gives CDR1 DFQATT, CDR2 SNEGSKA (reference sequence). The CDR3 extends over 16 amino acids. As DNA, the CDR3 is TGCAGTGCTAGAGATCATAGAAACGCCTTGAACACTGAAGCTTTCTTT. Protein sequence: CSARDHRNALNTEAFF.

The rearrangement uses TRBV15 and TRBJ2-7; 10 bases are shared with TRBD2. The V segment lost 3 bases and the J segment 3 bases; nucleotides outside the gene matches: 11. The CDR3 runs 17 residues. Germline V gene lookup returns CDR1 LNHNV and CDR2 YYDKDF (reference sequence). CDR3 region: CATSSSLAGALGYEQYF. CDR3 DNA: TGTGCCACCAGCAGTTCCCTAGCGGGGGCCCTTGGCTACGAGCAGTACTTC.

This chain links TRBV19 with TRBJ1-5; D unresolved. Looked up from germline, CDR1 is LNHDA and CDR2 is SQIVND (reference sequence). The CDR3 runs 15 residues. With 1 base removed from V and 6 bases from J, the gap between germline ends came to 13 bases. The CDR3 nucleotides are TGTGCCAGTAGTATAGCCGGACGGTCAGTTCAGCCCCAGCATTTT. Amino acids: CASSIAGRSVQPQHF.

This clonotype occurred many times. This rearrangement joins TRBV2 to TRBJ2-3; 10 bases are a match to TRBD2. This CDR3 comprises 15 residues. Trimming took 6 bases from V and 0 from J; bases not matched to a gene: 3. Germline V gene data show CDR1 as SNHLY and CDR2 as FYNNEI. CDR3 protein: CASSLAGGSTDTQYF. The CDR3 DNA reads TGTGCCAGCAGCTTAGCGGGGGGTAGCACAGATACGCAGTATTTT.

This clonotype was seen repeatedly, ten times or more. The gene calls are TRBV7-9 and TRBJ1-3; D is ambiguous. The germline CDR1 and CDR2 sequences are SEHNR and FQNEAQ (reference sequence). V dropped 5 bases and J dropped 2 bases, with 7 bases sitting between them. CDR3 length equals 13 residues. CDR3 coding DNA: TGTGCCAGCAGCCCACCCCCTGGAAACACCATATATTTT. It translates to CASSPPPGNTIYF.

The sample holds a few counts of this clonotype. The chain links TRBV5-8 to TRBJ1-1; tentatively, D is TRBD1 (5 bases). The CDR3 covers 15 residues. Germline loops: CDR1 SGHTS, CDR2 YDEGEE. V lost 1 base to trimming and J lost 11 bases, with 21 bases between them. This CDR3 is CASSLIGGVTDGAFF. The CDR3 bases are TGTGCCAGCAGCTTGATTGGGGGTGTAACAGACGGGGCTTTCTTT.